These 23 T cell receptor beta chains came from one sample sequenced in a study of blood T cell repertoires in COVID-19. Here immunoSEQ multiplex PCR was the method, and the copy in TCRdb shows in-frame clones only, minus some. The table includes approximately 60,000 clones, about 94% detected once. Sequencing used peripheral blood. The source of these receptors is a man aged 70 or older with active COVID-19.

This chain connects TRBV19 to TRBJ2-7; D might be TRBD2 (5 bases). CDR3 length: 14 residues. Per the germline V gene, CDR1 is LNHDA and CDR2 is SQIVND (reference sequence). Trimming removed 4 bases at V and 2 bases at J, with 12 bases between. DNA of the CDR3: TGTGCCAGTAGTAAGCGGACTTCACCCTACGAGCAGTACTTC. Protein sequence: CASSKRTSPYEQYF.

The chain recombines TRBV19 with TRBJ2-1, with D uncertain. The CDR3 runs 16 residues. Trimming pared 3 bases from V and 0 bases from J, leaving 12 bases between. The V gene's germline CDR1 is LNHDA and CDR2 SQIVND (reference sequence). This CDR3 is CASSINLVTSYNEQFF. In DNA form, the CDR3 reads TGTGCCAGTAGTATTAACCTAGTCACCTCCTACAATGAGCAGTTCTTC.

The rearrangement links TRBV10-3 to TRBJ1-1; a weak D match, TRBD1 (6 bases). The V gene lost 6 bases and the J gene lost 1 base, with 12 bases spanning the gap. Germline values: CDR1 ENHRY, CDR2 SYGVKD. This CDR3 region has 14 residues. This CDR3 is CAISPGHKNTEAFF. The CDR3 coding sequence is TGTGCCATCAGCCCGGGACACAAGAACACTGAAGCTTTCTTT.

To note about this clone: Other DNA sequences in this sample translate to the same CDR3. V is TRBV18 and J is TRBJ1-4; 7 bases line up with TRBD1. Germline V gene lookup returns CDR1 KGHSH and CDR2 LQKENI. With V trimmed by 1 base and J by 8 bases, 7 bases remained unmatched. The CDR3 is 15 residues long. The CDR3 loop reads CASSPRGQATEKLFF. In DNA, the CDR3 is TGTGCCAGCTCACCACGTGGACAGGCGACCGAAAAACTGTTTTTT.

The rearrangement uses TRBV6-1 and TRBJ2-3; 9 nucleotides match TRBD1. Germline lookup yields CDR1 MNHNS and CDR2 SASEGT. With V trimmed by 0 bases and J by 8 bases, 15 bases remained unmatched. The CDR3 totals 18 residues. The CDR3 is CASSEALTGGFYRGTQYF. CDR3 DNA sequence: TGTGCCAGCAGTGAAGCTCTGACAGGGGGTTTCTACAGGGGTACGCAGTATTTT.

The chain uses TRBV2 and TRBJ1-1; D perhaps matches TRBD1 (6 bases). V dropped 1 base and J dropped 3 bases, with 12 bases sitting between them. The length of the CDR3 is 15 residues. CDR1 and CDR2 (germline): SNHLY, FYNNEI. The CDR3 region has the DNA TGTGCCAGCAGTGAAGTTCAGGACAGATACACTGAAGCTTTCTTT. It translates to CASSEVQDRYTEAFF.

The table lists this clone with a few counts. The V call is TRBV5-5, the J call TRBJ1-4, with TRBD1 matching over 7 bases. This CDR3 has 15 residues. The germline gives CDR1 SGHKS, CDR2 YYEKEE (reference sequence). V gave up 1 base and J gave up 6 bases; unmatched junction bases: 6. CDR3 protein: CASSLLDRRDEKLFF. CDR3 DNA sequence: TGTGCCAGCAGCTTGTTGGACAGGAGGGATGAAAAACTGTTTTTT.

This chain connects TRBV2 to TRBJ2-2; perhaps TRBD2 as D (5 bases). This CDR3 is 15 amino acids long. Trimming took 4 bases from V and 5 from J, leaving 14 bases between them. CDR1 is SNHLY, CDR2 FYNNEI, per germline. CDR3 DNA: TGTGCCAGCAGTGTGGACTCTCGGCGGACCGGGGAGCTGTTTTTT. Protein sequence: CASSVDSRRTGELFF. The full variable domain, completed using reference TRBV2 and TRBJ2-2, is EPEVTQTPSHQVTQMGQEVILRCVPISNHLYFYWYRQILGQKVEFLVSFYNNEISEKSEIFDDQFSVERPDGSNFTLKIRSTKLEDSAMYFCASSVDSRRTGELFFGEGSRLTVL.

The chain uses TRBV18 and TRBJ1-6; 8 bases fit TRBD1. The CDR3 spans 18 residues. Germline values: CDR1 KGHSH, CDR2 LQKENI. The junction had 6 bases not matched to a gene; V was cut back by 1 base and J by 1 base. The CDR3 DNA reads as TGTGCCAGCTCACCACTTGAAACAGGGGGATCCTATAATTCACCCCTCCACTTT. Translating gives CASSPLETGGSYNSPLHF.

This clone has more than one count but fewer than ten. This chain uses TRBV19 with TRBJ2-1; TRBD2 aligns across 15 bases. Germline lookup yields CDR1 LNHDA and CDR2 SQIVND (reference sequence). CDR3 length: 18 residues. V gave up 6 bases and J gave up 1 base; unmatched junction bases: 7. The CDR3 DNA is TGTGCCAGTAGGGGACTAGCGGGGGGCGATCCTTCCTACAATGAGCAGTTCTTC. This sequence encodes CASRGLAGGDPSYNEQFF. Using reference TRBV19 and TRBJ2-1 for the parts outside the CDR3, the full variable domain is DGGITQSPKYLFRKEGQNVTLSCEQNLNHDAMYWYRQDPGQGLRLIYYSQIVNDFQKGDIAEGYSVSREKKESFPLTVTSAQKNPTAFYLCASRGLAGGDPSYNEQFFGPGTRLTVL.

The gene calls are TRBV29-1 and TRBJ1-2; D uncertain. CDR1 is SQVTM and CDR2 is ANQGSEA in the germline V gene. This CDR3 is built from 13 residues. Trimming shortened V by 6 bases and J by 1 base, and 12 bases separated the two germline ends. The CDR3 DNA follows: TGCAGCGTGTACCACGGAGATAACTATGGCTACACCTTC. Protein product: CSVYHGDNYGYTF.

The chain carries TRBV5-6 and TRBJ2-5; D may be TRBD1 (7 bases). V lost 2 bases to trimming and J lost 7 bases, with 15 bases between them. The length of the CDR3 is 14 residues. Per germline, CDR1 SGHDT and CDR2 YYEEEE. CDR3 bases: TGTGCCAGCAGCTTACCACGACAGGGAGGGACCCAGTACTTC. Residues: CASSLPRQGGTQYF.

The genes are TRBV11-3 and TRBJ2-1; TRBD2 agrees at 7 bases. V was clipped by 1 base and J by 2 bases; unmatched bases: 17. The length of the CDR3 is 20 residues. Germline V lookup: CDR1 SGHNT, CDR2 YENEEA. The CDR3 is CASSLGGWGLAGETYNEQFF. CDR3 nucleotide sequence: TGTGCCAGCAGCTTAGGGGGATGGGGACTCGCGGGGGAGACCTACAATGAGCAGTTCTTC.

The chain joins TRBV7-8 to TRBJ1-4, with TRBD1 as a possible D gene (6 bases). There are 17 residues in the CDR3. V lost 1 base to trimming and J lost 0 bases, with 12 bases between them. Germline CDR1 is SGHVS and CDR2 is FQNEAQ. The CDR3 sequence is CASSLGGLLATNEKLFF. DNA of the CDR3: TGTGCCAGCAGCTTAGGGGGGCTCCTGGCAACTAATGAAAAACTGTTTTTT.

The CDR3 is CASGQGGNTIYF. CDR3 DNA: TGTGCCAGTGGACAGGGAGGAAACACCATATATTTT. The rearrangement uses TRBV6-5 and TRBJ1-3, with 8 bases identical to TRBD1. CDR1 MNHEY and CDR2 SVGAGI come from the germline V gene. The CDR3 is 12 residues long. J lost 4 bases, V lost 9 bases, and 2 bases had no gene match.

The V gene is TRBV11-1, the J gene TRBJ2-5; D perhaps matches TRBD2 (5 bases). V lost 5 bases and J 2 bases, leaving 15 bases between the germline ends. CDR1 and CDR2 from the germline V gene are SGHAT and FQDESV (reference sequence). This CDR3 contains 15 residues. In DNA form, the CDR3 reads TGTGCCAGCAGCCGAATTCTCCGGGAACAAGAGACCCAGTACTTC. Amino acid sequence: CASSRILREQETQYF.

This chain connects TRBV5-1 to TRBJ2-3; D is possibly TRBD1 (5 bases). Germline CDR1 and CDR2: SGHRS and YFSETQ. This CDR3 has 14 amino acids. V shed 0 bases and J shed 0 bases, with 5 bases lying between them. The CDR3 loop reads CASSLGQSTDTQYF. As DNA, the CDR3 is TGCGCCAGCAGCTTGGGACAGAGCACAGATACGCAGTATTTT.

The rearrangement links TRBV5-6 to TRBJ2-1; 10 nucleotides align to TRBD2. The junction had 4 bases not matched to a gene; V was cut back by 4 bases and J by 0 bases. The CDR3 loop spans 16 amino acids. The germline CDR1 and CDR2 sequences are SGHDT and YYEEEE. The CDR3 bases are TGTGCCAGCAGCGTAGCGGGGGGTTACTCCTACAATGAGCAGTTCTTC. It specifies CASSVAGGYSYNEQFF.

CDR3 nucleotides: TGTGCCAGCAGGGGGGGGCGAAACTCCTACGAGCAGTACTTC. Its translation is CASRGGRNSYEQYF. V is TRBV2 and J is TRBJ2-7, with a weak D call TRBD2 (7 bases). Germline lookup yields CDR1 SNHLY and CDR2 FYNNEI. The V and J ends lost 6 bases and 0 bases respectively, with 12 bases between them. The CDR3 is 14 residues long.

The chain joins TRBV9 to TRBJ2-1, with D perhaps matching TRBD1 (6 bases). The CDR3 consists of 15 residues. In germline, CDR1 is SGDLS, CDR2 YYNGEE. Trimming removed 0 bases from V and 3 bases from J, with 10 bases in between. The CDR3 DNA reads as TGTGCCAGCAGCGTAGACCCGGACAGCTACAATGAGCAGTTCTTC. Protein: CASSVDPDSYNEQFF.

The rearrangement joins TRBV6-5 to TRBJ1-1; tentative D call: TRBD1 (6 bases). The V and J ends lost 10 bases and 4 bases respectively, with 16 bases between them. The CDR3 totals 13 residues. Germline loops: CDR1 MNHEY, CDR2 SVGAGI. In DNA form, the CDR3 reads TGTGCCACCCTCAACAGGGCCGGCACTGAAGCTTTCTTT. This gives the protein CATLNRAGTEAFF.

This clone was counted a single time. The chain carries TRBV11-2 and TRBJ1-2, with a possible D match to TRBD1 (6 bases). Trimming cost V 4 bases and J 4 bases, with 16 bases left between them. CDR3 length: 15 amino acids. Germline V gene lookup returns CDR1 SGHAT and CDR2 FQNNGV. The DNA for the CDR3 is TGTGCCAGCAGCTCTTTACTCTTGGACAGCTATGGCTACACCTTC. Encoded protein: CASSSLLLDSYGYTF.

V is TRBV6-1 and J is TRBJ2-5, with D possibly TRBD2 on 6 matching bases. Trimming took 0 bases from V and 4 from J, leaving 12 bases between them. There are 15 residues in the CDR3. Germline V gene data show CDR1 as MNHNS and CDR2 as SASEGT. CDR3 region: CASSEALARGETQYF. In DNA form, the CDR3 reads TGTGCCAGCAGTGAAGCACTAGCCCGAGGAGAGACCCAGTACTTC.